These 12 T cell receptor beta chains originate from one sample sequenced in a study of cytomegalovirus exposure and HLA in healthy donors. Primers included in the PCR were 60 Vbeta and 13 Jbeta primers. Profiling relied on immunoSEQ multiplex PCR, and the TCRdb table lists in-frame clones only, not all of them. The repertoire table contains about 51,000 clones. Input material: PBMCs. The receptors here all came from a man aged 35 to 55 in good health and CMV-seropositive.

The chain has TRBV4-2 and TRBJ1-1; D might be TRBD1 (5 bases). Germline loops: CDR1 LGHNA, CDR2 YNFKEQ. The length of the CDR3 is 14 residues. With 0 bases removed from V and 5 bases from J, the gap between germline ends came to 10 bases. The CDR3 nucleotides are TGTGCCAGCAGCCAAGATAGGAAGGGGACTGAAGCTTTCTTT. Translating it yields CASSQDRKGTEAFF.

The chain is built from TRBV5-8 and TRBJ2-1; a possible D gene is TRBD2 (6 bases). V was shortened by 1 base and J by 7 bases, with 15 bases between the two germline ends. The length of the CDR3 is 15 residues. Germline CDR1 reads SGHTS; CDR2 reads YDEGEE. Here the CDR3 DNA reads TGTGCCAGCAGCTTGAGGTGGAGGGGAGAGAATGAGCAGTTCTTC. Its protein is CASSLRWRGENEQFF.

The rearrangement uses TRBV6-5 and TRBJ2-2, with a tentative D call TRBD2 (6 bases). CDR3 size: 16 residues. Germline V gene data show CDR1 as MNHEY and CDR2 as SVGAGI. Trimming removed 0 bases at V and 7 bases at J, with 15 bases between. This CDR3 is CASSYSTGEAGGELFF. As DNA, the CDR3 is TGTGCCAGCAGTTACTCGACGGGGGAGGCAGGCGGGGAGCTGTTTTTT.

V and J are TRBV7-9 and TRBJ1-5; 8 positions match TRBD1. V dropped 5 bases and J dropped 3; count of bases not matched to a gene: 6. The CDR3 covers 15 residues. Germline V CDR1 and CDR2: SEHNR, FQNEAQ (reference sequence). The CDR3 protein is CASSLGQGNNQPQHF. CDR3 nucleotide sequence: TGTGCCAGCAGCCTTGGACAGGGTAACAATCAGCCCCAGCATTTT.

The chain has TRBV6-5 and TRBJ1-1, with TRBD1 as a possible D gene (6 bases). The V end lost 2 bases, the J end lost 0 bases, and 7 bases lay between the germline ends. The CDR3 has 14 residues. Germline loops: CDR1 MNHEY, CDR2 SVGAGI. The DNA for the CDR3 is TGTGCCAGCAGTTACCAGGGGATGAACACTGAAGCTTTCTTT. Translated, it gives CASSYQGMNTEAFF.

The chain uses TRBV2 and TRBJ1-3; D might be TRBD1 (6 bases). The CDR3 consists of 15 residues. Germline V gene sequence: CDR1 SNHLY, CDR2 FYNNEI. Trimming removed 6 bases at V and 4 bases at J, with 16 bases between. CDR3 sequence (DNA): TGTGCCAGCAGAGGAGGGGGGGGGCGAGGAAACACCATATATTTT. Protein sequence: CASRGGGGRGNTIYF.

The genes are TRBV7-9 and TRBJ2-3, with D tentatively TRBD2 (6 bases). The germline V gene encodes CDR1 SEHNR and CDR2 FQNEAQ (reference sequence). With 3 bases removed from V and 1 base from J, the gap between germline ends came to 11 bases. The CDR3 has 15 residues. The CDR3 DNA reads TGTGCCAGCAGCTTGGGGGGAGCGCGCACAGATACGCAGTATTTT. Its translation is CASSLGGARTDTQYF.

The chain carries TRBV28 and TRBJ1-1; 7 positions agree with TRBD1. Losses at the gene ends were 4 bases for V and 4 bases for J; bases not matched to a gene: 9. The CDR3 runs to 15 residues. Germline loops: CDR1 MDHEN, CDR2 SYDVKM. CDR3 residues: CASSSAWAGGTEAFF. The DNA for the CDR3 is TGTGCCAGCAGTTCCGCCTGGGCAGGGGGCACTGAAGCTTTCTTT. Complete variable domain (other parts from reference TRBV28 and TRBJ1-1): DVKVTQSSRYLVKRTGEKVFLECVQDMDHENMFWYRQDPGLGLRLIYFSYDVKMKEKGDIPEGYSVSREKKERFSLILESASTNQTSMYLCASSSAWAGGTEAFFGQGTRLTVV.

The rearrangement links TRBV11-2 to TRBJ1-2; unclear D gene. The germline V gene has CDR1 SGHAT and CDR2 FQNNGV. V lost 5 bases and J lost 4, with 11 bases in between. This CDR3 region has 13 residues. This chain's CDR3 is CASSTGAGYGYTF. In DNA form, the CDR3 reads TGTGCCAGCAGCACCGGAGCTGGCTATGGCTACACCTTC.

On this clone itself: Compared with germline, one end of the junction differs, possibly owing to a read error. The J gene is TRBJ1-1, the V gene TRBV20-1; D call uncertain. The V gene's germline CDR1 is DFQATT and CDR2 SNEGSKA (reference sequence). This CDR3 has 10 amino acids. The CDR3 bases are TGCAGTAGCATGAACAGTGAAGCTTTCTTT. This sequence encodes CSSMNSEAFF.

V is TRBV28 and J is TRBJ2-7; a possible D gene is TRBD2 (6 bases). The CDR3 contains 14 residues. The germline V and J ends were trimmed by 6 bases and 0 bases, with 12 bases remaining between them. Germline CDR1 reads MDHEN; CDR2 reads SYDVKM. The CDR3 DNA sequence: TGTGCCAGCAGGTTAGGCGGGATCTCCTACGAGCAGTACTTC. Protein product: CASRLGGISYEQYF.

The CDR3 reads CASSEVNRQTNTEAFF. CDR3 nucleotide sequence: TGTGCCAGCAGCGAAGTTAATAGACAGACGAACACTGAAGCTTTCTTT. V is TRBV5-6 and J is TRBJ1-1; possibly TRBD1 for D (5 bases). Trimming took off 4 bases at V and 1 base at J, with 17 bases between the two ends. In germline, CDR1 is SGHDT, CDR2 YYEEEE. The CDR3 has 16 residues.